These T cell receptor beta chains were read from a single sample in a study of cytomegalovirus exposure and HLA in healthy donors. Produced via immunoSEQ multiplex PCR; TCRdb's table is partial and in-frame only. The sample yields 120,000 or so clones, 80% seen once. The sample consisted of PBMCs. The origin of the receptors is a man aged 30 to 39 in good health and CMV-seronegative. Each CDR3 is given with its conserved first and last residue. The order of the fields is V gene, clone size, CDR3 protein. For some rows the clone size is stated as once, few or many, or as a class when expanded; others skip it.

V gene: TRBV12-2; clone size: once; CDR3 protein: CASRLVTGDTQYF
V gene: TRBV6-4; clone size: .; CDR3 protein: CASSAEQGEGEQFF
V gene: TRBV11-3; clone size: .; CDR3 protein: CASSFGVQGGGKNTGELFF
V gene: TRBV5-1; clone size: once; CDR3 protein: CASSWGPSSYEQYF
V gene: TRBV27; clone size: .; CDR3 protein: CASSSLAGVFYEQYF
V gene: TRBV5-1; clone size: few; CDR3 protein: CASSLQPSSGTDTQYF
V gene: TRBV6-1; clone size: .; CDR3 protein: CASGRDRSYEQYF
V gene: TRBV7-9; clone size: .; CDR3 protein: CSSSSDASGYYNEQFF
V gene: TRBV28; clone size: .; CDR3 protein: CASSLAAQETQYF
V gene: TRBV6-1; clone size: .; CDR3 protein: CASSVYRDNSPLHF
V gene: TRBV7-8; clone size: .; CDR3 protein: CASSPRYITDNQPQHF
V gene: TRBV13; clone size: .; CDR3 protein: CASSKPILTNEQYF
V gene: TRBV7-9; clone size: .; CDR3 protein: CASSLGDRGTIEPQHF
V gene: TRBV2; clone size: .; CDR3 protein: CASSVFLADHEQYF
V gene: TRBV28; clone size: .; CDR3 protein: CASSLVVGHRDEQFF
V gene: TRBV18; clone size: .; CDR3 protein: CASSPRTGNQPQHF
V gene: TRBV19; clone size: .; CDR3 protein: CASSIGGESNQPQHF
V gene: TRBV18; clone size: .; CDR3 protein: CASSPPSSGTIYF
V gene: TRBV10-3; clone size: .; CDR3 protein: CAISESTGVETQYF
V gene: TRBV28; clone size: .; CDR3 protein: CASSLDRNGLFF
V gene: TRBV6-1; clone size: .; CDR3 protein: CASSILRSGNNEQFF
V gene: TRBV18; clone size: .; CDR3 protein: CASSPQRDGNTIYF
V gene: TRBV5-4; clone size: .; CDR3 protein: CASSLASTDTQYF
V gene: TRBV9; clone size: .; CDR3 protein: CASSFSGGSSTDTQYF
V gene: TRBV6-1; clone size: few; CDR3 protein: CASSDSRLAVTYEQYF
V gene: TRBV28; clone size: .; CDR3 protein: CASSVPPYSTRGNQPQHF
V gene: TRBV27; clone size: .; CDR3 protein: CASRVASGPYEQFF
V gene: TRBV20-1; clone size: .; CDR3 protein: CSARLNYEQYF
V gene: TRBV29-1; clone size: .; CDR3 protein: CSVESSGPSGPQYF
V gene: TRBV11-3; clone size: .; CDR3 protein: CASSLMAGVNTGELFF
V gene: TRBV29-1; clone size: .; CDR3 protein: CSVYGTNEQYF
V gene: TRBV6-1; clone size: .; CDR3 protein: CASSEVVQAYEQYF
V gene: TRBV19; clone size: .; CDR3 protein: CASSIAVAGYYEQYF
V gene: TRBV7-9; clone size: .; CDR3 protein: CASRAYNEQFF
V gene: TRBV9; clone size: .; CDR3 protein: CASSAQGAFNGYTF
V gene: TRBV5-1; clone size: once; CDR3 protein: CASSGDRGTNEKLFF
V gene: TRBV11-3; clone size: .; CDR3 protein: CASSARRGQETQYF
V gene: TRBV27; clone size: .; CDR3 protein: CASSLLDNEQFF
V gene: TRBV5-1; clone size: .; CDR3 protein: CASSKDGTEYGYTF
V gene: TRBV7-3; clone size: .; CDR3 protein: CASSPLTSWSEQFF